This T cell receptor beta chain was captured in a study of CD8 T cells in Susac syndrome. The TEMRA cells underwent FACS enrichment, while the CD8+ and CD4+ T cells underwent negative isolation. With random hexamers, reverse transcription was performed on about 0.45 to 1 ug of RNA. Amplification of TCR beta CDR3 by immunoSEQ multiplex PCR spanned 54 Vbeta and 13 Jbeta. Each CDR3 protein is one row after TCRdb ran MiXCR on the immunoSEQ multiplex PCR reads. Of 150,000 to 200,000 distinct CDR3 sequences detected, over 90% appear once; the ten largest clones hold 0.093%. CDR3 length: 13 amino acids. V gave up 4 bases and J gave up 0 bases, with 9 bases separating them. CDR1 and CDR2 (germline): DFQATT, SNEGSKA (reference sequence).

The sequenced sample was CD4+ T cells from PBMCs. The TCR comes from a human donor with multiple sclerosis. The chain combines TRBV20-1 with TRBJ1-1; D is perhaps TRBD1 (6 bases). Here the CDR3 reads CSATRGLNTEAFF. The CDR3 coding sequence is TGCAGTGCTACCAGGGGCTTGAACACTGAAGCTTTCTTT.